This T cell receptor (beta chain) was found in a study of beta chain features in type 1 diabetes. Trimming pared 6 bases from V and 1 base from J, leaving 9 bases between. The CDR3 is 13 amino acids. Germline CDR1 SNHLY, CDR2 FYNNEI. This clone was counted a few times. The sequenced template was cDNA made from the entire isolated RNA. The assay was immunoSEQ multiplex PCR, and TCRdb's table has in-frame clones only and misses some. The sample carries under 450,000 clones, about 15% recorded once. This clonotype originated in a woman under 30 in good health. The chain has TRBV2 and TRBJ2-5; D unresolved. The sequenced sample was naive CD4+ T cells from blood. In DNA form, the CDR3 reads TGTGCCAGCAGCAGAGACACCCAAGAGACCCAGTACTTC. Protein product: CASSRDTQETQYF.